Listed below are T cell receptor beta chains from one sample, sequenced in a study of early T cells in non-severe SARS-CoV-2 infection. Each CDR3 protein is one row after TCRdb ran MiXCR on the 5' RACE reads. Seen here are 20,000 to 25,000 distinct CDR3 sequences, 3.5% to 5% observed once, and the top ten hold around 21%. The sequenced sample consisted of whole blood. All receptors come from an adult who was a healthcare worker with PCR-confirmed SARS-CoV-2 infection or an uninfected control (not recorded which). CDR3s include the opening cysteine and the closing phenylalanine or tryptophan. The D gene is left open where the match is weak. Size tells how often a clone was seen (once, few, many) or the class of an expanded clone, and some rows leave it out.

size: -; J: TRBJ2-5; D: -; V: TRBV28; DNA: TGTGCCAGCAGCCCCCCCCCGGGAGAGACCCAGTACTTC; CDR3: CASSPPPGETQYF
size: many; J: TRBJ2-7; D: -; V: TRBV28; DNA: TGTGCCAGCAGTTTATCAACCTACGAGCAGTACTTC; CDR3: CASSLSTYEQYF
size: many; J: TRBJ2-7; D: TRBD2; V: TRBV6-6; DNA: TGTGCCAGCAGTTCTGTATCCGGGACTAGCGGAGCCTACGAGCAGTACTTC; CDR3: CASSSVSGTSGAYEQYF
size: medium-sized; J: TRBJ2-1; D: TRBD2; V: TRBV7-6; DNA: TGTGCCAGCAGCGAAAGACTAGCGGCCTACAATGAGCAGTTCTTC; CDR3: CASSERLAAYNEQFF
size: many; J: TRBJ2-1; D: -; V: TRBV5-4; DNA: TGTGCCAGCAGCTTTACGTTTTCCCCCTCTGCGGGACGGATGCACAATGAGCAGTTCTTC; CDR3: CASSFTFSPSAGRMHNEQFF
size: many; J: TRBJ2-2; D: TRBD2; V: TRBV6-2/TRBV6-3; DNA: TGTGCCAGCACCGGACCGAGGGCGTTGGGACTAGCGGGGAACACCGGGGAGCTGTTTTTT; CDR3: CASTGPRALGLAGNTGELFF
size: many; J: TRBJ2-1; D: TRBD2; V: TRBV7-2; DNA: TGTGCCAGCAGCCCTTGGACTAGCGGGAGGGCCAACCTGAACAATGAGCAGTTCTTC; CDR3: CASSPWTSGRANLNNEQFF
size: medium-sized; J: TRBJ2-7; D: TRBD2; V: TRBV3-1; DNA: TGTGCCAGCAGCCCCGAGAGCGGGAGCTACGAGCAGTACTTC; CDR3: CASSPESGSYEQYF
size: many; J: TRBJ1-1; D: -; V: TRBV27; DNA: TGTGCCAGCAGCCACCAGGTGAACACTGAAGCTTTCTTT; CDR3: CASSHQVNTEAFF
size: many; J: TRBJ2-1; D: -; V: TRBV2; DNA: TGTGCCAGCAGAGAAAATAGCAATGAGCAGTTCTTC; CDR3: CASRENSNEQFF
size: -; J: TRBJ2-1; D: -; V: TRBV7-6; DNA: TGTGCCAGCAGCTTAAAAACTGGAAGCTACAATGAGCAGTTCTTC; CDR3: CASSLKTGSYNEQFF
size: many; J: TRBJ2-7; D: -; V: TRBV18; DNA: TGTGCCAGCTCACCACCGGCTTCCTACGAGCAGTACTTC; CDR3: CASSPPASYEQYF
size: few; J: TRBJ2-7; D: -; V: TRBV11-2; DNA: TGTGCCAGCAGCGTCCGATGGATTAGCGACGAGCAGTACTTC; CDR3: CASSVRWISDEQYF
size: -; J: TRBJ2-1; D: TRBD2; V: TRBV7-2; DNA: TGTGCCAGCAGCGCGGGGGGAGCGGTGCAATACAATGAGCAGTTCTTC; CDR3: CASSAGGAVQYNEQFF
size: -; J: TRBJ1-6; D: -; V: TRBV29-1; DNA: TGCAGCGTGGGTGACAGAAATAATTCACCCCTCCACTTT; CDR3: CSVGDRNNSPLHF
size: -; J: TRBJ2-1; D: -; V: TRBV7-8; DNA: TGTGCCACCCAGACGGGGGAAGTGCAGTTCTTC; CDR3: CATQTGEVQFF
size: many; J: TRBJ1-4; D: -; V: TRBV7-2; DNA: TGTGCCAGCAGCCCCCCTGGCCGATTGGGAGAAAAACTGTTTTTT; CDR3: CASSPPGRLGEKLFF
size: -; J: TRBJ2-5; D: -; V: TRBV7-2; DNA: TGTGCCAGCAGCTTAGCGGCGCGGCACCAAGAGACCCAGTACTTC; CDR3: CASSLAARHQETQYF
size: many; J: TRBJ2-4; D: TRBD2; V: TRBV6-5; DNA: TGTGCCAGCAGTAGCAAGGGACTAGCGGGAGTCCCCAAAAACATTCAGTACTTC; CDR3: CASSSKGLAGVPKNIQYF